These 9 T cell receptor beta chains were sequenced from one sample in a study of graft-versus-host responses after intestinal transplantation. Repertoires were generated with immunoSEQ multiplex PCR, while TCRdb's copy carries only in-frame clones and drops some. The sample gives about 1,000 clones, over 75% of which show up once; 18% is in the top ten. Both intraepithelial and lamina propria lymphocytes were released by processing graft tissue. This specimen consisted of ileum tissue, obtained roughly 110 days after intestinal transplant. The receptors shown here come from a human patient who received an intestinal transplant, so some T cells may come from the graft donor.

This clone appeared once. V and J are TRBV5-1 and TRBJ1-6; 7 bases match TRBD1. V lost 4 bases, J lost 8 bases, and 9 bases stayed unmatched. Germline CDR1 SGHRS, CDR2 YFSETQ. The CDR3 is 15 amino acids. Written as DNA, the CDR3 is TGCGCCAGCAGCGCCCCAGGAACAGGGGATTCACCCCTCCACTTT. As protein: CASSAPGTGDSPLHF.

The rearrangement links TRBV5-1 to TRBJ2-1; 9 positions match TRBD2. Germline V CDR1 and CDR2: SGHRS, YFSETQ. This CDR3 has 13 residues. Trimming at V came to 4 bases and at J to 10 bases, leaving 6 bases not matched to a gene. The CDR3 here is CASSVAGVREQFF. CDR3 nucleotides: TGCGCCAGCAGCGTAGCGGGAGTTCGGGAGCAGTTCTTC.

This clone was picked up one time. As DNA, the CDR3 is TGCGCCAGCAGCCAAGCGTTCGGGACAGGCTCCCCTGCGCAGTTCTTC. Translated: CASSQAFGTGSPAQFF. The chain employs TRBV4-1 and TRBJ2-1, with 8 bases matching TRBD1. CDR1 is MGHRA, CDR2 YSYEKL, per germline. CDR3 length: 16 residues. Losses at the gene ends were 1 base for V and 12 bases for J; bases not matched to a gene: 14.

The chain employs TRBV28 and TRBJ2-5; possible D gene TRBD1, 6 bases. Near its end, the DNA agrees better with TRBJ2-7, so the J call may be wrong. The germline V gene has CDR1 MDHEN and CDR2 SYDVKM. The CDR3 runs 13 residues. CDR3 protein: CASTLNRVYEQYF. DNA of the CDR3: TGTGCCAGCACCCTAAACAGGGTCTACGAGCAGTACTTC.

The gene calls are TRBV28 and TRBJ1-3, with 9 bases aligning to TRBD1. This CDR3 spans 15 amino acids. With 8 bases clipped from V and 2 bases from J, the junction kept 7 bases outside the gene matches. Germline lookup yields CDR1 MDHEN and CDR2 SYDVKM. CDR3 coding DNA: TGTGCCAGCGGGGGACAGGGCACAGCTGGAAACACCATATATTTT. Translation gives CASGGQGTAGNTIYF.

The chain joins TRBV15 to TRBJ1-5, with TRBD1 matching 10 bases. Germline V CDR1 and CDR2: LNHNV, YYDKDF (reference sequence). This CDR3 is 15 amino acids long. With V trimmed by 7 bases and J by 4 bases, 7 bases remained unmatched. The CDR3 spells CATTRTGGWNQPQHF. DNA for the CDR3: TGTGCCACCACTCGGACAGGGGGTTGGAATCAGCCCCAGCATTTT.

The rearrangement joins TRBV30 to TRBJ2-1; no firm D call. Germline loops: CDR1 GTSNPN, CDR2 SVGIG (reference sequence). The CDR3 runs to 14 residues. Trimming took off 3 bases at V and 2 bases at J, with 11 bases between the two ends. CDR3 sequence: CAWRDSSAYNEQFF. CDR3 DNA: TGTGCCTGGAGGGATTCAAGTGCCTACAATGAGCAGTTCTTC. Full variable domain (missing parts from reference TRBV30 and TRBJ2-1): SQTIHQWPATLVQPVGSPLSLECTVEGTSNPNLYWYRQAAGRGLQLLFYSVGIGQISSEVPQNLSASRPQDRQFILSSKKLLLSDSGFYLCAWRDSSAYNEQFFGPGTRLTVL.

The chain carries TRBV30 and TRBJ1-1; no reliable D call. The CDR3 has 13 residues. V shed 0 bases and J shed 3 bases, with 8 bases lying between them. In germline, CDR1 is GTSNPN, CDR2 SVGIG (reference sequence). DNA of the CDR3: TGTGCCTGGAGTGTTGGCGAGCACACTGAAGCTTTCTTT. Amino acid sequence: CAWSVGEHTEAFF.

On this clone itself: At one end, the junction sequence differs from germline, possibly due to a read error. The chain recombines TRBV5-1 with TRBJ2-2; the D call may be TRBD1 or TRBD2 (5 bases each). Germline-derived CDR1 and CDR2 are SGHRS and YFSETQ. The CDR3 has 14 residues. The CDR3 coding sequence is TGCGCCAGCAGTTCGGGACCGAACACCGGGGAGCCGTTTTTT. Translating it yields CASSSGPNTGEPFF.